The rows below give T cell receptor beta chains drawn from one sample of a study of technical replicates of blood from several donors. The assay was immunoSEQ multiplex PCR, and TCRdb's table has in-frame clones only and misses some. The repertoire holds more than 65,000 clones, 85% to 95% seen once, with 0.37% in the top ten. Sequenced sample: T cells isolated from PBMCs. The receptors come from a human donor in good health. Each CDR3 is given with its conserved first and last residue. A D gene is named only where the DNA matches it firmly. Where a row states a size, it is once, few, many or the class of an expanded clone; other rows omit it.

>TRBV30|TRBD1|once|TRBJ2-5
CAWGTVGETQYF
TGTGCCTGGGGGACAGTAGGAGAGACCCAGTACTTC
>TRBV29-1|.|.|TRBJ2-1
CSVAYVGGGHEQFF
TGCAGCGTTGCTTACGTGGGAGGAGGCCATGAGCAGTTCTTC
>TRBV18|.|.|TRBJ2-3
CASSPLAGSTDTQYF
TGTGCCAGCTCACCATTGGCGGGTAGCACAGATACGCAGTATTTT
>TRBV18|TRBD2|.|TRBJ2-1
CASSRTGTRYEQFF
TGTGCCAGCTCACGGACCGGGACTAGGTATGAGCAGTTCTTC
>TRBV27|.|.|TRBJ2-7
CASSLSASNSYEQYF
TGTGCCAGCAGTTTATCAGCGTCCAACTCCTACGAGCAGTACTTC
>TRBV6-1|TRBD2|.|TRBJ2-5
CASSDMREGRKTQYF
TGTGCCAGCAGTGATATGCGGGAGGGTAGAAAGACCCAGTACTTC
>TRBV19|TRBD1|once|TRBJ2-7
CASSIGTGGYAVVYEQYF
TGTGCCAGTAGTATAGGTACAGGGGGCTATGCTGTCGTCTACGAGCAGTACTTC
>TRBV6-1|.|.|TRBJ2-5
CASSETRQTNQETQYF
TGTGCCAGCAGTGAAACCCGACAGACCAACCAAGAGACCCAGTACTTC
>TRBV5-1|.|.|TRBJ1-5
CASSLGGLSNQPQHF
TGCGCCAGCAGCTTGGGAGGGCTAAGCAATCAGCCCCAGCATTTT
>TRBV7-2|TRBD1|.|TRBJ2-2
CASSAGQGNTGELFF
TGTGCCAGCAGCGCGGGACAGGGAAACACCGGGGAGCTGTTTTTT
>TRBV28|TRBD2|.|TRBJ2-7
CASRTGGAYEQYF
TGTGCCAGCAGGACTGGGGGGGCCTACGAGCAGTACTTC
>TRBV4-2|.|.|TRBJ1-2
CASSQLDRNYGYTF
TGTGCCAGCAGCCAACTTGACAGGAACTATGGCTACACCTTC
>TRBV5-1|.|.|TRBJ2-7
CASSLGDSPNLYYEQYF
TGCGCCAGCAGCTTGGGAGACAGTCCAAACCTCTACTACGAGCAGTACTTC
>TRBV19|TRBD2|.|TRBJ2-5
CASSPRTSGSLGETQYF
TGTGCCAGTAGCCCAAGGACTAGCGGGAGTCTAGGGGAGACCCAGTACTTC
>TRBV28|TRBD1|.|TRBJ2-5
CASSLGQGGQQETQYF
TGTGCCAGCAGTTTAGGACAGGGGGGCCAACAAGAGACCCAGTACTTC
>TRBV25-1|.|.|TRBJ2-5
CASIRGETQYF
TGTGCCAGCATCCGGGGGGAGACCCAGTACTTC
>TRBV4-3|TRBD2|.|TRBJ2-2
CASSQDTVPSGSNTGELFF
TGCGCCAGCAGCCAAGATACCGTCCCTAGCGGGTCGAACACCGGGGAGCTGTTTTTT
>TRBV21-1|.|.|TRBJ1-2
CASSRQGRDGYTF
TGTGCCAGCAGCCGACAGGGGAGGGATGGCTACACCTTC
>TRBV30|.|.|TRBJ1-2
CAWSPGEGYTF
TGTGCCTGGAGCCCAGGGGAGGGCTACACCTTC
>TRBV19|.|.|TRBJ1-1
CASSILQGSTEAFF
TGTGCCAGTAGTATTCTTCAGGGAAGCACTGAAGCTTTCTTT
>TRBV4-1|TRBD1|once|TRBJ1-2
CASSPWTGEYGYTF
TGCGCCAGCAGCCCTTGGACAGGGGAATATGGCTACACCTTC
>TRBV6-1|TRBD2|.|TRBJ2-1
CASSELQTSHEQFF
TGTGCCAGCAGTGAACTCCAGACTAGCCATGAGCAGTTCTTC
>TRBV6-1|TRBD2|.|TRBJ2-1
CASTLAGAGEQFF
TGTGCCAGCACCTTAGCGGGAGCGGGGGAGCAGTTCTTC
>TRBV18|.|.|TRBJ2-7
CASSPKGHSYEQYF
TGTGCCAGCTCACCGAAGGGACACTCCTACGAGCAGTACTTC
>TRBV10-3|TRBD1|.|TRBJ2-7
CAISTSGDRGSEQYF
TGTGCCATCAGCACATCCGGGGACAGGGGCTCCGAGCAGTACTTC
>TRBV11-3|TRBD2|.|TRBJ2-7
CASSLVLAGDYEQYF
TGTGCCAGCAGCTTAGTGCTAGCGGGAGATTACGAGCAGTACTTC
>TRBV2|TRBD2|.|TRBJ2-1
CASSEYPIGTSGSKSSYNEQFF
TGTGCCAGCAGTGAATACCCTATCGGGACTAGCGGCTCAAAAAGCTCCTACAATGAGCAGTTCTTC
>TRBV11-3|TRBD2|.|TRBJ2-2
CASSLGDRGTSDSNTGELFF
TGTGCCAGCAGCTTAGGCGACCGGGGTACTAGCGACTCGAACACCGGGGAGCTGTTTTTT
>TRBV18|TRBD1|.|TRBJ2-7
CASSPLPGGEQYF
TGTGCCAGCTCACCCTTACCAGGGGGCGAGCAGTACTTC
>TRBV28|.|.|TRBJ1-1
CASSLTGLKVAEAFF
TGTGCCAGCAGTCTCACAGGTCTCAAGGTCGCTGAAGCTTTCTTT
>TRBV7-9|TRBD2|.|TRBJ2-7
CASSLGSSGRSDEQYF
TGTGCCAGCAGCTTAGGGTCTAGCGGGAGGAGCGACGAGCAGTACTTC
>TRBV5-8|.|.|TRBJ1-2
CASSFNGYTF
TGTGCCAGCAGCTTTAATGGCTACACCTTC
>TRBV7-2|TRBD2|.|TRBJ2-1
CASSQTSGWDNEQFF
TGTGCCAGCAGCCAGACTAGCGGATGGGACAATGAGCAGTTCTTC
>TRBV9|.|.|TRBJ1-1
CASSDWASNTEAFF
TGTGCCAGCAGCGATTGGGCATCGAACACTGAAGCTTTCTTT
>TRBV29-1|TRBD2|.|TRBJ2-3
CSVREAGDDTQYF
TGCAGCGTTCGAGAAGCGGGAGATGATACGCAGTATTTT
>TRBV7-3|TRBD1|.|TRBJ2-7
CASSLGQGNEQYF
TGTGCCAGCAGCTTGGGACAGGGCAACGAGCAGTACTTC
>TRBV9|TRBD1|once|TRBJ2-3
CASSKLQGARSTDTQYF
TGTGCCAGCAGCAAGCTACAGGGGGCGCGGAGCACAGATACGCAGTATTTT
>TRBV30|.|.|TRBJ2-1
CAWEADYNEQFF
TGTGCCTGGGAGGCTGATTACAATGAGCAGTTCTTC
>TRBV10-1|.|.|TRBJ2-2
CASSPSMSGNTGELFF
TGCGCCAGCAGTCCTTCCATGTCTGGCAACACCGGGGAGCTGTTTTTT
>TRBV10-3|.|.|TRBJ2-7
CAIRTQGDWVHEQYF
TGTGCCATCAGGACCCAAGGGGACTGGGTCCACGAGCAGTACTTC
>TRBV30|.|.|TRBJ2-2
CAWFPSWGASLYTGELFF
TGTGCCTGGTTCCCCTCATGGGGCGCGAGTTTGTACACCGGGGAGCTGTTTTTT
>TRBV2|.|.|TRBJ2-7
CATVATSSYEQYF
TGTGCCACTGTGGCGACTAGTTCCTACGAGCAGTACTTC
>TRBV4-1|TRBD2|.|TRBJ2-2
CASSLWTSGGNTGELFF
TGCGCCAGCAGCCTATGGACTAGCGGGGGGAACACCGGGGAGCTGTTTTTT
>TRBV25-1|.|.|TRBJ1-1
CASSEYKVREEDEAFF
TGTGCCAGCAGTGAATATAAAGTCAGGGAGGAGGATGAAGCTTTCTTT
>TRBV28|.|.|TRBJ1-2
CASLLGGAYGYTF
TGTGCCAGCCTCCTAGGAGGGGCCTATGGCTACACCTTC
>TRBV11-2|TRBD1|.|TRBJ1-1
CASSGYRGRGTEAFF
TGTGCCAGCAGCGGGTACAGGGGGCGGGGCACTGAAGCTTTCTTT
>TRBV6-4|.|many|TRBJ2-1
CASSAQDSSYNEQFF
TGTGCCAGCAGTGCTCAGGACAGCTCCTACAATGAGCAGTTCTTC
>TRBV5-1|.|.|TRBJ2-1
CASSLRDYEQFF
TGCGCCAGCAGCTTGAGGGACTATGAGCAGTTCTTC
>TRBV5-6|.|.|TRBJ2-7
CASSGGGRGHYEQYF
TGTGCCAGCAGTGGGGGGGGCAGGGGGCATTACGAGCAGTACTTC
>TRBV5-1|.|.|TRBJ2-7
CASSPTSGAYEQYF
TGCGCCAGCAGCCCTACTTCAGGGGCCTACGAGCAGTACTTC
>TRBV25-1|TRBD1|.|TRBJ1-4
CASSEAGGPATNEKLFF
TGTGCCAGCAGTGAGGCAGGGGGCCCTGCAACTAATGAAAAACTGTTTTTT
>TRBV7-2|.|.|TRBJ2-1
CASSGRGSSYNEQFF
TGTGCCAGCAGCGGCCGGGGGAGCTCCTACAATGAGCAGTTCTTC
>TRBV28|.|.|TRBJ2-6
CASSTDSRGANVLTF
TGTGCCAGCAGTACGGACAGCCGGGGGGCCAACGTCCTGACTTTC
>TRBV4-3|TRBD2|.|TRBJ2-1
CASSQDIAGAWNEQFF
TGCGCCAGCAGCCAAGACATAGCGGGAGCTTGGAATGAGCAGTTCTTC
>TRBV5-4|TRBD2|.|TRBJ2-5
CASSVGTSGKETQYF
TGTGCCAGCAGCGTTGGGACTAGCGGGAAAGAGACCCAGTACTTC
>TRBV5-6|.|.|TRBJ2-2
CASSNAQEFNTGELFF
TGTGCCAGCAGTAATGCCCAAGAGTTCAACACCGGGGAGCTGTTTTTT
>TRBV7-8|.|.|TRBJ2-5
CASSTNPYQETQYF
TGTGCCAGCAGCACTAACCCGTACCAAGAGACCCAGTACTTC
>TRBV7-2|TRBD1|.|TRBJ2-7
CASSFRPGTGTFEQYF
TGTGCCAGCAGCTTCAGACCCGGGACAGGGACATTCGAGCAGTACTTC
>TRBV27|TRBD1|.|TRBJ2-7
CASSYMGTGFYEQYF
TGTGCCAGCAGTTATATGGGGACAGGGTTTTACGAGCAGTACTTC
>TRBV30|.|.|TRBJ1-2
CAWSPYLGRGYGYTF
TGTGCCTGGAGTCCGTATCTGGGTCGAGGCTATGGCTACACCTTC